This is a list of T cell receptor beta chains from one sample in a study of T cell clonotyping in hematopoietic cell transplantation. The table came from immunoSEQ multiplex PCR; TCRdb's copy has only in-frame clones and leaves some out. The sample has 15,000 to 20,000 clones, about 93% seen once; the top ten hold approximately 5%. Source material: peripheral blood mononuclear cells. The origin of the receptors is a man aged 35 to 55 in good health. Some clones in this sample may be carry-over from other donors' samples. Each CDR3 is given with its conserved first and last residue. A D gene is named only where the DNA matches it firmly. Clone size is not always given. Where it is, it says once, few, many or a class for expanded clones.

CDR3: CASSEVSEYQPQHF
DNA: TGTGCCAGCAGTGAAGTGTCAGAATATCAGCCCCAGCATTTT
D: -
J: TRBJ1-5
V: TRBV2
size: -

CDR3: CASSQVADTSYEQYF
DNA: TGCGCCAGCAGCCAAGTAGCGGACACTTCCTACGAGCAGTACTTC
D: -
J: TRBJ2-7
V: TRBV4-3
size: -

CDR3: CAWTEGTEAFF
DNA: TGTGCCTGGACGGAAGGGACAGAAGCTTTCTTT
D: -
J: TRBJ1-1
V: TRBV30
size: -

CDR3: CASSPDRDYEQYF
DNA: TGTGCCAGCAGCCCCGACAGGGACTACGAGCAGTACTTC
D: TRBD1
J: TRBJ2-7
V: TRBV7-9
size: -

CDR3: CASSLDSGNTIYF
DNA: TGTGCCAGCAGCTTAGACTCTGGAAACACCATATATTTT
D: -
J: TRBJ1-3
V: TRBV7-9
size: -

CDR3: CASRASAYNEQFF
DNA: TGTGCCAGCAGGGCTAGCGCCTACAATGAGCAGTTCTTC
D: -
J: TRBJ2-1
V: TRBV28
size: -

CDR3: CASKRNRGPADTEAFF
DNA: TGTGCCAGTAAGAGGAACAGGGGGCCCGCCGACACTGAAGCTTTCTTT
D: TRBD1
J: TRBJ1-1
V: TRBV19
size: once

CDR3: CASSLGGTQYF
DNA: TGTGCCAGCAGCTTGGGTGGGACCCAGTACTTC
D: -
J: TRBJ2-5
V: TRBV5-8
size: -

CDR3: CASKWGDRGNTEAFF
DNA: TGTGCCAGTAAATGGGGAGACAGGGGGAACACTGAAGCTTTCTTT
D: TRBD1
J: TRBJ1-1
V: TRBV19
size: -

CDR3: CATSTGQGYGYTF
DNA: TGTGCCACCAGCACAGGACAGGGATATGGCTACACCTTC
D: TRBD1
J: TRBJ1-2
V: TRBV15
size: -